This is a list of T cell receptor beta chains from one sample in a study of shared clonotypes between healthy human individuals. The repertoire was sequenced with immunoSEQ multiplex PCR; TCRdb's copy has only in-frame clones and lacks some. The sample holds roughly 2 million clones, 85% to 95% seen once. Sequencing was carried out using naive CD4+ T cells sorted from blood. These receptors all come from a man between 18 and 35 years old in good health. The CDR3 runs from the conserved cysteine through the conserved F or W. Each record gives: J gene, clone size, V gene, D gene, CDR3 protein, CDR3 DNA. D genes are given only for firm matches. Not all rows give a size; the values are once, few, many and, for expanded clones, a class.

J: TRBJ1-2
size: -
V: TRBV9
D: -
CDR3: CASSVGLEGAMKNGYTF
DNA: TGTGCCAGCAGCGTAGGTCTGGAGGGCGCTATGAAAAATGGCTACACCTTC

J: TRBJ1-1
size: -
V: TRBV18
D: -
CDR3: CASSPRRTEAFF
DNA: TGTGCCAGCTCACCACGAAGGACTGAAGCTTTCTTT

J: TRBJ2-7
size: -
V: TRBV27
D: -
CDR3: CASRRGSSSYEQYF
DNA: TGTGCCAGCCGCCGGGGTTCAAGCTCCTACGAGCAGTACTTC

J: TRBJ1-1
size: -
V: TRBV5-4
D: TRBD1
CDR3: CASSHGDRVNTEAFF
DNA: TGTGCCAGCAGCCACGGGGACAGGGTGAACACTGAAGCTTTCTTT

J: TRBJ2-3
size: -
V: TRBV6-5
D: -
CDR3: CASSPGKGTDTQYF
DNA: TGTGCCAGCAGTCCCGGGAAAGGTACAGATACGCAGTATTTT

J: TRBJ2-1
size: -
V: TRBV10-2
D: -
CDR3: CASSESGWDIYNEQFF
DNA: TGCGCCAGCAGTGAATCGGGGTGGGATATTTACAATGAGCAGTTCTTC

J: TRBJ1-2
size: -
V: TRBV6-1
D: TRBD1
CDR3: CASIGQGYGYTF
DNA: TGTGCCAGCATTGGACAGGGCTATGGCTACACCTTC

J: TRBJ2-7
size: once
V: TRBV19
D: TRBD1
CDR3: CASSRQGARSEQYF
DNA: TGTGCCAGTAGCAGACAGGGGGCCCGCTCCGAGCAGTACTTC

J: TRBJ2-1
size: -
V: TRBV30
D: TRBD2
CDR3: CASRASGTYNEQFF
DNA: TGTGCCTCTCGGGCTAGCGGGACCTACAATGAGCAGTTCTTC

J: TRBJ2-7
size: -
V: TRBV29-1
D: -
CDR3: CSVGGGRKSYEQYF
DNA: TGCAGCGTTGGGGGCGGACGGAAGTCCTACGAGCAGTACTTC

J: TRBJ1-4
size: -
V: TRBV27
D: -
CDR3: CASSPGTVREKLFF
DNA: TGTGCCAGCAGTCCGGGGACGGTGCGGGAAAAACTGTTTTTT

J: TRBJ1-4
size: -
V: TRBV5-4
D: TRBD1
CDR3: CASSKTGGPNEKLFF
DNA: TGTGCCAGCAGTAAGACAGGGGGTCCTAATGAAAAACTGTTTTTT

J: TRBJ2-7
size: -
V: TRBV2
D: -
CDR3: CASQEWGSYEQYF
DNA: TGTGCCAGCCAAGAGTGGGGTTCCTACGAGCAGTACTTC

J: TRBJ1-2
size: -
V: TRBV7-6
D: TRBD1
CDR3: CASSLAHATGGGNYGYTF
DNA: TGTGCCAGCAGCTTAGCGCACGCTACAGGGGGAGGAAACTATGGCTACACCTTC

J: TRBJ2-7
size: -
V: TRBV5-4
D: -
CDR3: CASSYTGSYEQYF
DNA: TGTGCCAGCAGCTATACAGGGAGCTACGAGCAGTACTTC

J: TRBJ2-2
size: -
V: TRBV18
D: -
CDR3: CASSYREAGELFF
DNA: TGTGCCAGCTCCTACAGGGAGGCCGGGGAGCTGTTTTTT

J: TRBJ1-5
size: once
V: TRBV7-2
D: -
CDR3: CASSLFREKEAQHF
DNA: TGTGCCAGCAGCTTATTCAGGGAAAAGGAAGCCCAGCATTTT

J: TRBJ1-1
size: -
V: TRBV6-5
D: TRBD1
CDR3: CASRFTGGARAFF
DNA: TGTGCCAGCAGATTTACAGGGGGCGCGAGGGCTTTCTTT

J: TRBJ2-6
size: -
V: TRBV7-2
D: -
CDR3: CASSLYNSGANVLTF
DNA: TGTGCCAGCAGCTTGTACAACTCTGGGGCCAACGTCCTGACTTTC

J: TRBJ2-3
size: -
V: TRBV4-1
D: TRBD2
CDR3: CASSQEWAGGFKDTQYF
DNA: TGCGCCAGCAGCCAAGAGTGGGCGGGGGGGTTCAAAGATACGCAGTATTTT

J: TRBJ1-4
size: -
V: TRBV2
D: -
CDR3: CASRRVGNEKLFF
DNA: TGTGCCAGCAGAAGGGTGGGGAATGAAAAACTGTTTTTT

J: TRBJ2-5
size: -
V: TRBV5-1
D: TRBD2
CDR3: CASSLAGLAGGETQYF
DNA: TGCGCCAGCAGCTTGGCCGGACTAGCGGGGGGAGAGACCCAGTACTTC

J: TRBJ2-7
size: -
V: TRBV5-1
D: TRBD1
CDR3: CASTFGTGTGGYEQYF
DNA: TGCGCCAGCACCTTTGGGACCGGGACAGGGGGCTACGAGCAGTACTTC

J: TRBJ2-5
size: -
V: TRBV10-3
D: -
CDR3: CAISEGRGETQYF
DNA: TGTGCCATCAGTGAGGGGCGCGGGGAGACCCAGTACTTC

J: TRBJ1-1
size: -
V: TRBV6-5
D: -
CDR3: CASTKAGGAVTEAFF
DNA: TGTGCCAGCACCAAAGCGGGGGGCGCGGTCACTGAAGCTTTCTTT

J: TRBJ1-1
size: -
V: TRBV6-5
D: -
CDR3: CASSRRGTEAFF
DNA: TGTGCCAGCAGCCGGCGGGGGACTGAAGCTTTCTTT

J: TRBJ1-3
size: -
V: TRBV6-6
D: TRBD1
CDR3: CASRDREGGNTIYF
DNA: TGTGCCAGCAGAGACAGGGAGGGAGGAAACACCATATATTTT

J: TRBJ1-6
size: -
V: TRBV28
D: -
CDR3: CASRLGRINSPLHF
DNA: TGTGCCAGTCGATTAGGCAGGATTAATTCACCCCTCCACTTT

J: TRBJ1-2
size: -
V: TRBV28
D: TRBD1
CDR3: CASRSRDRYYGYTF
DNA: TGTGCCAGCAGGTCCCGGGACAGGTACTATGGCTACACCTTC

J: TRBJ1-6
size: -
V: TRBV13
D: -
CDR3: CASSLFRGSVRSPLHF
DNA: TGTGCCAGCAGCTTATTTAGAGGATCCGTTCGGTCACCCCTCCACTTT

J: TRBJ2-5
size: -
V: TRBV25-1
D: TRBD2
CDR3: CASSGGLEETQYF
DNA: TGTGCCAGCAGTGGAGGACTAGAGGAGACCCAGTACTTC

J: TRBJ2-2
size: -
V: TRBV5-4
D: TRBD2
CDR3: CASSFPPSGGVGELFF
DNA: TGTGCCAGCAGCTTCCCCCCTAGCGGGGGGGTGGGGGAGCTGTTTTTT

J: TRBJ1-2
size: -
V: TRBV28
D: -
CDR3: CASSLLGQSYGYTF
DNA: TGTGCCAGCAGTTTGCTAGGGCAGAGCTATGGCTACACCTTC

J: TRBJ1-5
size: -
V: TRBV7-8
D: TRBD1
CDR3: CASSKRTGLDQPQHF
DNA: TGTGCCAGCAGCAAGCGGACAGGGTTGGATCAGCCCCAGCATTTT

J: TRBJ1-1
size: -
V: TRBV4-2
D: -
CDR3: CASSRPGLADTEAFF
DNA: TGTGCCAGCAGCCGCCCGGGGCTAGCGGACACTGAAGCTTTCTTT

J: TRBJ2-5
size: -
V: TRBV6-5
D: TRBD1
CDR3: CASSPRQGVKTQYF
DNA: TGTGCCAGCAGCCCTAGACAGGGAGTAAAGACCCAGTACTTC

J: TRBJ1-3
size: -
V: TRBV6-1
D: -
CDR3: CASSGQDESGNTIYF
DNA: TGTGCCAGCAGTGGACAAGATGAGTCTGGAAACACCATATATTTT

J: TRBJ1-2
size: -
V: TRBV30
D: -
CDR3: CAWTLRSPYGYTF
DNA: TGTGCCTGGACTCTACGGAGCCCCTATGGCTACACCTTC

J: TRBJ2-1
size: -
V: TRBV5-1
D: TRBD1
CDR3: CASSVVGQQPNEQFF
DNA: TGCGCCAGCTCTGTTGTGGGACAGCAACCAAATGAGCAGTTCTTC

J: TRBJ1-3
size: -
V: TRBV2
D: -
CDR3: CASSEASVSGNTIYF
DNA: TGTGCCAGCAGTGAGGCCAGCGTCTCTGGAAACACCATATATTTT

J: TRBJ2-7
size: -
V: TRBV28
D: -
CDR3: CASGRGYEQYF
DNA: TGTGCCAGTGGTCGGGGCTACGAGCAGTACTTC

J: TRBJ1-2
size: few
V: TRBV6-1
D: -
CDR3: CASSDLDGYTF
DNA: TGTGCCAGCAGTGATCTGGATGGCTACACCTTC

J: TRBJ2-3
size: -
V: TRBV9
D: -
CDR3: CASSVSRFTDTQYF
DNA: TGTGCCAGCAGCGTAAGTAGATTCACAGATACGCAGTATTTT

J: TRBJ1-1
size: -
V: TRBV5-4
D: -
CDR3: CASSFGYMNTEAFF
DNA: TGTGCCAGCAGCTTCGGGTACATGAACACTGAAGCTTTCTTT